These 9 T cell receptor beta chains share one sample of origin, sequenced in a study of blood T cell repertoires in COVID-19. Assay: immunoSEQ multiplex PCR; the TCRdb copy retains only in-frame clones and omits some. This sample has about 200,000 clones; 65% to 85% occur once, and the top ten carry roughly 8%. Sequencing was done on a sample of peripheral blood. The source is a woman older than 75 with acute or convalescent COVID-19.

DNA for the CDR3: TGTGCCAGCAGCCTAATGACTAGCGGGTACCCCTACGAGCAGTACTTC. Translation gives CASSLMTSGYPYEQYF. V usage is TRBV14 and J usage is TRBJ2-7; TRBD2 agrees at 10 bases. CDR1 and CDR2 from the germline V gene are SGHDN and FVKESK. The CDR3 contains 16 residues. Trimming removed 4 bases from V and 2 bases from J; junction bases left unmatched: 8.

V gene TRBV20-1 combines with J gene TRBJ2-7, with D perhaps matching TRBD1 (6 bases). The CDR3 has 15 residues. Germline loops: CDR1 DFQATT, CDR2 SNEGSKA (reference sequence). The V and J ends lost 3 bases and 5 bases respectively, with 20 bases between them. CDR3 sequence reads: CSASRGSDFVNEQYF. For the CDR3, the DNA is TGCAGTGCTAGTAGGGGGAGTGATTTTGTTAACGAGCAGTACTTC.

V gene TRBV9 combines with J gene TRBJ2-1; D might be TRBD1 (5 bases). This CDR3 comprises 13 residues. V shed 1 base and J shed 4 bases, with 6 bases lying between them. CDR1 is SGDLS, CDR2 YYNGEE, per germline. The CDR3 reads CASSVRQYNEQFF. Written as DNA, the CDR3 is TGTGCCAGCAGCGTAAGACAGTACAATGAGCAGTTCTTC.

This clone was counted between two and nine times. V is TRBV6-1 and J is TRBJ2-7, with 8 bases identical to TRBD2. Losses at the gene ends were 11 bases for V and 6 bases for J; bases not matched to a gene: 18. CDR3 length: 15 amino acids. Germline CDR1 and CDR2: MNHNS and SASEGT. In DNA form, the CDR3 reads TGTGCCGCAGCGCGGGGGGAGGGCGGCTACCCCGAGCAGTACTTC. It encodes CAAARGEGGYPEQYF.

The rearrangement uses TRBV6-5 and TRBJ1-1; 7 nucleotides line up with TRBD1. V lost 6 bases and J lost 0; bases outside the gene matches: 4. The CDR3 runs 14 residues. Germline V CDR1 and CDR2: MNHEY, SVGAGI. CDR3 in amino acids: CASSRGQMNTEAFF. The CDR3, as DNA: TGTGCCAGCAGCCGGGGACAGATGAACACTGAAGCTTTCTTT.

The chain has TRBV23-1 and TRBJ1-4; 9 bases agree with TRBD1. TRBV23-1 is treated as an ORF (open reading frame) with a function not yet certain. The trim removed 9 bases at V and 10 bases at J, leaving 6 bases unmatched. This CDR3 comprises 12 residues. CDR3 coding DNA: TGCGCCAGTACAGGGGGCGCAGGAAAACTGTTTTTT. It specifies CASTGGAGKLFF.

V usage is TRBV14 and J usage is TRBJ1-2; tentative D call: TRBD1 (5 bases). Germline-derived CDR1 and CDR2 are SGHDN and FVKESK. Trimming took 1 base from V and 4 from J, leaving 13 bases between them. The CDR3 extends over 15 amino acids. CDR3 DNA: TGTGCCAGCAGCCAAGCGGTAGGGGTGAGCTATGGCTACACCTTC. This codes for CASSQAVGVSYGYTF. Together with reference TRBV14 and TRBJ1-2, the CDR3 gives the full variable domain: EAGVTQFPSHSVIEKGQTVTLRCDPISGHDNLYWYRRVMGKEIKFLLHFVKESKQDESGMPNNRFLAERTGGTYSTLKVQPAELEDSGVYFCASSQAVGVSYGYTFGSGTRLTVV.

The chain uses TRBV5-1 and TRBJ2-1; D is ambiguous. Trimming left V 4 bases short and J 5 bases short, with 4 bases between. CDR1 is SGHRS and CDR2 is YFSETQ in the germline V gene. The CDR3 spans 11 residues. This CDR3 is CASSLHNEQFF. CDR3 DNA: TGCGCCAGCAGCCTTCACAATGAGCAGTTCTTC.

The chain carries TRBV19 and TRBJ2-5, with D perhaps TRBD1 (6 bases). V shed 5 bases and J shed 2 bases, with 18 bases lying between them. The CDR3 contains 16 residues. Germline assignment: CDR1 LNHDA and CDR2 SQIVND (reference sequence). Here the CDR3 DNA reads TGTGCCAGTAGTCCCCACGGATTAGGGGGTCAAGAGACCCAGTACTTC. Its translation: CASSPHGLGGQETQYF. The full variable domain, its missing parts supplied by reference TRBV19 and TRBJ2-5, is DGGITQSPKYLFRKEGQNVTLSCEQNLNHDAMYWYRQDPGQGLRLIYYSQIVNDFQKGDIAEGYSVSREKKESFPLTVTSAQKNPTAFYLCASSPHGLGGQETQYFGPGTRLLVL.